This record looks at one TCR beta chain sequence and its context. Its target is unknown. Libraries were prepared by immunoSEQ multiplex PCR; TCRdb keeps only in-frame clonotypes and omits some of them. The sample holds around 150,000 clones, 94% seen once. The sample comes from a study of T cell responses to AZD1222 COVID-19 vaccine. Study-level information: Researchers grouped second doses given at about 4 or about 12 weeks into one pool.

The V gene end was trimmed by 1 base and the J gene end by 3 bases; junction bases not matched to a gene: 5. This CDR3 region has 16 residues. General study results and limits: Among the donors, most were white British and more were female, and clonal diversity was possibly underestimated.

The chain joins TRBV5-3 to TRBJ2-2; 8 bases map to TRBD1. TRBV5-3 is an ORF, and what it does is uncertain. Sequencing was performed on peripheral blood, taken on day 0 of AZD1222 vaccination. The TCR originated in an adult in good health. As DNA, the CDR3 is TGTGCCAGAAGCTTGAGACAGGGGATGGACACCGGGGAGCTGTTTTTT. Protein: CARSLRQGMDTGELFF.